This T cell receptor (beta chain) was identified in a study of blood T cell repertoires in COVID-19. Study-wide background: T cells, B-cell-depleted T cells, or PBMCs provided the cDNA or gDNA that served as material.

This CDR3 comprises 15 residues. Germline V gene lookup returns CDR1 LNHDA and CDR2 SQIVND (reference sequence). J gave up 3 bases and V 5 bases, and 7 bases lay outside the gene matches. Those who participated ranged in age from about 18 to 89 years and resided in 20 to 25 US areas. Allocation to cohorts depended on clinical history reported by the participants. Original methodology: The assay estimated nucleated cells by amplifying reference gene primers. Here immunoSEQ multiplex PCR was the method, and the copy in TCRdb shows in-frame clones only, minus some. For V, J and clone size, that table is used; D and trimming come from the DNA. The sample consists of roughly 300,000 clones, more than 75% of them appearing once.

The chain has TRBV19 and TRBJ1-1, with 9 bases identical to TRBD1. The receptor comes from a woman aged 40 to 50 with acute COVID-19. Sequenced sample: PBMCs or T cells enriched from blood (not recorded which). Here the CDR3 reads CASSPWTGAHTEAFF. CDR3 in DNA: TGTGCCAGTAGTCCCTGGACAGGGGCGCACACTGAAGCTTTCTTT.